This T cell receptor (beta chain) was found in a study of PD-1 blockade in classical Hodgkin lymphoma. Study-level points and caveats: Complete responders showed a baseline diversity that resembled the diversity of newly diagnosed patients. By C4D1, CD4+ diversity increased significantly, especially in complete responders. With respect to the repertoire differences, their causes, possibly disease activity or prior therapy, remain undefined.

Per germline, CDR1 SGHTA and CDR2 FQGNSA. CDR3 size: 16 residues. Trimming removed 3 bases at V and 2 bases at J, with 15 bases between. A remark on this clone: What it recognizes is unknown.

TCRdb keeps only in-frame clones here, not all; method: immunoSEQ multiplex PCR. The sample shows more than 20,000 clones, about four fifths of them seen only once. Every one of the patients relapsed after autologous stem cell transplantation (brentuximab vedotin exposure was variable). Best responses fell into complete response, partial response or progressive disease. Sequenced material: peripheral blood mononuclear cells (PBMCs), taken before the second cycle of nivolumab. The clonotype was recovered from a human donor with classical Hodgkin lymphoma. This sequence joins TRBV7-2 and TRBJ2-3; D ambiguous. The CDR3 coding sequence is TGTGCCAGCAGCTTTAACGAAGCGAGAACCACAGATACGCAGTATTTT. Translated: CASSFNEARTTDTQYF. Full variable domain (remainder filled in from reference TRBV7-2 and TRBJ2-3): GAGVSQSPSNKVTEKGKDVELRCDPISGHTALYWYRQSLGQGLEFLIYFQGNSAPDKSGLPSDRFSAERTGGSVSTLTIQRTQQEDSAVYLCASSFNEARTTDTQYFGPGTRLTVL.